What follows describes a single T cell receptor (beta chain). This entry belongs to a study of monozygotic twins with inflammatory bowel disease. Each CDR3 protein gets one entry in TCRdb, which reprocessed the 5' RACE reads and gives no DNA. The clone table shows under 200,000 distinct CDR3 sequences, with the ten largest holding roughly 2.6%. Sequencing was done on a sample of blood. This clonotype was sampled from a human donor with ulcerative colitis or Crohn's disease, or a healthy co-twin of an affected twin (not recorded which).

The CDR3 loop reads CASSLEAGYNTEAFF. V gene TRBV5-1 combines with J gene TRBJ1-1. Looked up from germline, CDR1 is SGHRS and CDR2 is YFSETQ. This CDR3 has 15 amino acids.